This T cell receptor (beta chain) was sequenced for a study of cytomegalovirus exposure and HLA in healthy donors. Study results and limitations: The study listed roughly 160 cytomegalovirus-associated TCR beta chains. A classifier reportedly called cytomegalovirus status with high sensitivity and specificity.

Sequencing was performed with immunoSEQ multiplex PCR; in TCRdb, only in-frame clones are kept and a portion is missing. This table holds tens of thousands of clones, more than 85% found once. With regard to this clone: Its cognate antigen is unknown.

The CDR3 spans 16 residues. The germline gives CDR1 LNHDA, CDR2 SQIVND (reference sequence). J lost 7 bases, V lost 5 bases, and 16 bases had no gene match. From the 120-subject validation cohort, which was separate from the approximately 670-subject first cohort, the donors were drawn. The V and J genes are TRBV19 and TRBJ1-1, with 7 nucleotides matching TRBD1. This clonotype was obtained from a young man in good health and CMV-seronegative. The sequencing input was PBMCs. The CDR3 DNA follows: TGTGCCAGTAGTCTACCGTTATGGACAGGCGACTATGAAGCTTTCTTT. This sequence encodes CASSLPLWTGDYEAFF.